Following are 17 T cell receptor beta chains from one sample sequenced in a study of cytomegalovirus exposure and HLA in healthy donors. Primers: 60 Vbeta forward and 13 Jbeta reverse. Sequencing used immunoSEQ multiplex PCR; TCRdb keeps in-frame clones, though not all of them. The repertoire consists of around 130,000 clones, with about 80% occurring once and the leading ten covering 2.5% to 3.5%. The sequenced sample was PBMCs. The receptors originated from a male donor in good health and CMV-seronegative.

The chain carries TRBV29-1 and TRBJ1-5; D might be TRBD1 (5 bases). CDR3 size: 13 residues. V was pared by 6 bases and J by 3 bases, with 12 bases between. CDR1 and CDR2 from the germline V gene are SQVTM and ANQGSEA. CDR3 loop: CSVATGLNQPQHF. The CDR3 coding sequence is TGCAGCGTCGCTACAGGCCTCAATCAGCCCCAGCATTTT.

The V and J genes are TRBV11-2 and TRBJ2-2; D call uncertain. The CDR3 spans 13 residues. Germline loops: CDR1 SGHAT, CDR2 FQNNGV. V lost 2 bases, J lost 2 bases, and 3 bases lay in between. CDR3 sequence reads: CASSLLNTGELFF. Written as DNA, the CDR3 is TGTGCCAGCAGCTTACTAAACACCGGGGAGCTGTTTTTT.

This clone was recorded a few times. The V gene is TRBV15, the J gene TRBJ1-2; 7 positions match TRBD1. Germline V gene lookup returns CDR1 LNHNV and CDR2 YYDKDF (reference sequence). Losses at the gene ends were 0 bases for V and 8 bases for J; bases not matched to a gene: 6. The CDR3 sequence is 14 residues long. CDR3 protein: CATSRDLDRRGYTF. The DNA for the CDR3 is TGTGCCACCAGCAGAGATTTGGACAGGAGGGGCTACACCTTC.

V is TRBV4-1 and J is TRBJ2-2; D is unclear. Germline lookup yields CDR1 MGHRA and CDR2 YSYEKL. The V and J ends lost 1 base and 1 base respectively, with 7 bases between them. The CDR3 totals 15 residues. CDR3 sequence: CASSQVLKNTGELFF. CDR3 sequence (DNA): TGCGCCAGCAGCCAAGTACTAAAGAACACCGGGGAGCTGTTTTTT.

With regard to this clone: A junction boundary mismatches the germline segment, possibly from a read error. The CDR3 DNA sequence: TGTTCCAGCAGCCCAGAGGGACAGGGGGTCTCTGGCTACACCTTC. The encoded protein is CSSSPEGQGVSGYTF. The chain employs TRBV7-9 and TRBJ1-2; TRBD1 matches 11 bases. This CDR3 has 15 residues. Per the germline V gene, CDR1 is SEHNR and CDR2 is FQNEAQ (reference sequence).

Regarding this clone: The germline gene is not matched at one end of the junction; a read error may be the cause. The chain links TRBV7-9 to TRBJ2-6, with a possible D match to TRBD1 (5 bases). Germline V gene sequence: CDR1 SEHNR, CDR2 FQNEAQ (reference sequence). CDR3 length equals 12 residues. CDR3 sequence (DNA): TGTGCCAGTCCGAATGGGGCCAACGGCCTGACTTTC. This translates into CASPNGANGLTF.

The chain has TRBV5-5 and TRBJ1-5; 8 bases fit TRBD1. Germline values: CDR1 SGHKS, CDR2 YYEKEE (reference sequence). After removal of 2 bases from V and 5 bases from J, the junction contained 6 bases not matched to a gene. CDR3 length: 15 amino acids. The CDR3 nucleotides are TGTGCCAGCAGCTTACGACCGACAGGGGATCAGCCCCAGCATTTT. Protein: CASSLRPTGDQPQHF.

The rearrangement joins TRBV19 to TRBJ1-1, with 9 bases lining up with TRBD1. Trimming cost V 5 bases and J 0 bases; bases outside gene matches: 4. The CDR3 contains 15 residues. Germline loops: CDR1 LNHDA, CDR2 SQIVND (reference sequence). CDR3 sequence (DNA): TGTGCCAGTAGTGCCGGGACAGGGATGAACACTGAAGCTTTCTTT. Amino acid sequence: CASSAGTGMNTEAFF.

The V call is TRBV5-6, the J call TRBJ1-2, with D unresolved. V gave up 2 bases and J gave up 0 bases, with 8 bases separating them. Germline assignment: CDR1 SGHDT and CDR2 YYEEEE. The CDR3 totals 14 residues. The CDR3 nucleotides read TGTGCCAGCAGCTTTTCCGGGTCTAACTATGGCTACACCTTC. Translation gives CASSFSGSNYGYTF.

This clone was seen a few times. CDR3 residues: CASSLGDTSNQPQHF. In nucleotides, the CDR3 is TGTGCCAGCAGCTTAGGGGACACTAGCAATCAGCCCCAGCATTTT. The chain has TRBV11-2 and TRBJ1-5; D may be TRBD1 (6 bases). Germline lookup yields CDR1 SGHAT and CDR2 FQNNGV. The CDR3 covers 15 residues. V lost 1 base and J lost 0, with 7 bases in between.

The chain links TRBV5-4 to TRBJ2-7; 7 nucleotides align to TRBD2. The CDR3 totals 15 residues. Germline-derived CDR1 and CDR2 are SGHNT and YYREEE (reference sequence). V dropped 4 bases and J dropped 3; count of bases not matched to a gene: 10. The CDR3 DNA reads TGTGCCAGCAGCGCCCGGTCGGGGGGTAACTACGAGCAGTACTTC. The encoded protein is CASSARSGGNYEQYF.

The chain couples TRBV30 to TRBJ2-2, with 9 bases fitting TRBD2. Germline-derived CDR1 and CDR2 are GTSNPN and SVGIG (reference sequence). V shed 0 bases and J 0 bases; nucleotides not matched to a gene: 8. This CDR3 contains 18 residues. CDR3 DNA: TGTGCCTGGAGTGTACTGAGTAGCGGGGGACCGAACACCGGGGAGCTGTTTTTT. Protein: CAWSVLSSGGPNTGELFF.

In its sample, this clone was seen once. The J gene is TRBJ2-5, the V gene TRBV6-6, with D tentatively TRBD1 (5 bases). In germline, CDR1 is MNHNY, CDR2 SVGAGI (reference sequence). Trimming left V 0 bases short and J 2 bases short, with 7 bases between. This CDR3 contains 14 residues. Here the CDR3 reads CASSYSPGQETQYF. Written as DNA, the CDR3 is TGTGCCAGCAGTTACTCGCCAGGGCAAGAGACCCAGTACTTC.

V gene TRBV5-4 combines with J gene TRBJ1-5; no reliable D call. Germline V CDR1 and CDR2: SGHNT, YYREEE (reference sequence). This CDR3 contains 17 residues. Trimming cost V 7 bases and J 0 bases, with 20 bases left between them. DNA of the CDR3: TGTGCCAGCGTGACGACTTGGGGAGGAGATAGCAATCAGCCCCAGCATTTT. It is translated as CASVTTWGGDSNQPQHF.

The V call is TRBV19, the J call TRBJ2-7, with 7 bases that match TRBD1. The CDR3 extends over 15 amino acids. CDR1 LNHDA and CDR2 SQIVND come from the germline V gene (reference sequence). After removal of 6 bases from V and 0 bases from J, the junction contained 8 bases not matched to a gene. CDR3 coding DNA: TGTGCCAGTAGACAGGGACAGCATTCCTCCTACGAGCAGTACTTC. It specifies CASRQGQHSSYEQYF.

This clone appeared once. This chain connects TRBV5-5 to TRBJ2-1; 12 bases are a match to TRBD2. Germline loops: CDR1 SGHKS, CDR2 YYEKEE (reference sequence). The CDR3 consists of 17 residues. With 4 bases clipped from V and 8 bases from J, the junction kept 13 bases outside the gene matches. Written as DNA, the CDR3 is TGTGCCAGCAGCAGGGGACTAGCGGGCCCTATGAGGGATGAGCAGTTCTTC. Protein: CASSRGLAGPMRDEQFF.

The chain uses TRBV28 and TRBJ2-3; TRBD2 matches at 9 bases. Germline V lookup: CDR1 MDHEN, CDR2 SYDVKM. This CDR3 comprises 15 residues. The V segment lost 2 bases and the J segment 3 bases; nucleotides outside the gene matches: 3. CDR3 protein: CASSLTLAGTDTQYF. CDR3 coding DNA: TGTGCCAGCAGTTTAACTCTAGCGGGAACAGATACGCAGTATTTT.